This T cell receptor beta chain was identified in a study of blood T cell repertoires in COVID-19. Study in general: Some COVID-19 samples were acute and others convalescent; all came from the United States, Italy and Spain. PBMCs, B-cell-depleted T cells, or T cells were the source of the cDNA or gDNA that made up the material.

The V and J ends lost 2 bases and 0 bases respectively, with 5 bases between them. The CDR3 is made up of 15 amino acids. Looked up from germline, CDR1 is KGHSH and CDR2 is LQKENI. In the original processing: Reference gene primers were amplified, and this amplification served to estimate nucleated cell counts. Data came from immunoSEQ multiplex PCR; TCRdb stores just in-frame clones and leaves some out. V, J and clone size are taken as reported in that table, and D and trimming were inferred from the DNA itself. Of over 150,000 clones in the sample, roughly 84% are singletons; the top ten hold about 12%. Seattle cases were enrolled at active infection and followed longitudinally.

The chain recombines TRBV18 with TRBJ2-6; D remains unclear. Material: peripheral blood. The sequence came from a woman aged 55-75 years with COVID-19, enrolled during active disease. In DNA form, the CDR3 reads TGTGCCAGCTCACCAGTGAGCTCTGGGGCCAACGTCCTGACTTTC. It encodes CASSPVSSGANVLTF.